This T cell receptor beta chain was identified in a study of T cells in Graves' hyperthyroidism and ophthalmopathy. For the study at large: Blood was drawn when the patient was first diagnosed and still untreated.

It was uncontrolled infection, other autoimmune disease, pregnancy or lactation that excluded patients. PBMCs stemmed from 10 ml fresh peripheral blood. Amplification yielded TCR beta CDR3 regions, with RNA transcripts as the source. The HTBI set primed first-round TCR CDR3 RT-PCR. TCRdb redid the calling of the multiplex PCR reads with MiXCR, one entry per CDR3 protein. This table has about 290,000 distinct CDR3 sequences, approximately 12% appearing once. The CDR3 is 16 residues long. With V trimmed by 3 bases and J by 6 bases, 9 bases remained unmatched. In germline, CDR1 is LGHNA, CDR2 YSLEER. V gene TRBV4-3 combines with J gene TRBJ2-1; 9 bases match TRBD2. The TCR originated in a woman aged 25 to 39 with Graves' hyperthyroidism that later progressed to Graves' ophthalmopathy. Sequencing used blood. The CDR3 nucleotides read TGCGCCAGCAGCCAGACGGGACTAGCAGAAGTCAATGAGCAGTTCTTC. It codes for CASSQTGLAEVNEQFF.